What follows describes a single T cell receptor (beta chain). This sample was taken from a study of preoperative IRX-2 immunotherapy in early breast cancer. Here immunoSEQ multiplex PCR was the method, and the copy in TCRdb shows in-frame clones only, minus some. The sample consists of around 3,400 clones, 69% of them appearing once. The treatment was: preoperative locoregional IRX-2 cytokine immunotherapy. Material: tumor tissue, obtained before IRX-2 immunotherapy. The source is a human donor with breast cancer.

Here the CDR3 DNA reads TGCGCCAGCAGCCAAGTTGGCAGCCTTGAAGCTTTCTTT. Translating gives CASSQVGSLEAFF. The gene calls are TRBV23-1 and TRBJ1-1; no clear D gene. TRBV23-1 is reported as an ORF; its role is uncertain. The CDR3 is 13 amino acids. V lost 6 bases and J 7 bases, leaving 15 bases between the germline ends.